This T cell receptor (beta chain) came from a study of PD-1 blockade in classical Hodgkin lymphoma (dated by TCRdb to 2020 to 2021). Regarding the study in general: Nivolumab dosing was 3 mg/kg intravenously every 2 weeks, continuing until either disease progression or unacceptable toxicity. The study used TCR beta sequencing and CyTOF to define a peripheral blood immune signature of response to PD-1 blockade in classical Hodgkin lymphoma. Overall study outcomes, separate from this receptor: Trial patients achieving complete response had baseline diversity similar to newly diagnosed patients, whereas partial responders and progressors had significantly lower diversity. Baseline TCR diversity was reported as lower in newly diagnosed patients than in healthy donors, and lower still in relapsed/refractory patients. Lower diversity was seen in patients whose nivolumab began less than 1 year after ASCT, and these patients were left out of later analyses so that immune reconstitution would not confound the results. A significant rise by C4D1 was seen in CD4+ but not CD8+ TCR diversity (p=0.0027 vs p=0.16), with the rise being most apparent in complete responders (p=0.02). The study covered only a single clinical trial cohort, and the causes of the repertoire differences, possibly disease activity or prior therapy, were still not defined.

The time point label, read with the paper, signifies: cycle 1 day 1 (C1D1), immediately before nivolumab initiation. Every trial patient had relapsed after autologous stem cell transplantation, and cohorts A, B and C differed in prior brentuximab vedotin exposure. A Miltenyi CD4+ T cell isolation kit was used for magnetic negative selection to purify CD4+ T cells from thawed PBMCs. A total of under 70 patients with relapsed/refractory classical Hodgkin lymphoma made up the trial cohort, and each patient's best overall response was complete response, partial response or progressive disease. In the multi-cohort phase II CheckMate 205 trial, trial patients received single-agent nivolumab. An independent review committee assessed best overall response using the 2007 International Working Group response criteria. PBMCs from the trial were collected at three points: immediately before nivolumab initiation (C1D1), and during therapy at cycle 2 day 1 and cycle 4 day 1. Peripheral blood was collected in 8 mL Vacutainer Cell Preparation Tubes, from which PBMCs were isolated by centrifugation and then cryopreserved. Purified CD4+ and CD8+ fractions were generated only in cases for which an additional PBMC sample was available. Magnetically labelled cells were removed on LS columns in a quadroMACS separator, and the flow-through was retained as the purified fraction.

CDR1 and CDR2, looked up from the germline V gene, are SGHVS and FNYEAQ. The CDR3 runs 18 residues from the cysteine to the phenylalanine. Left in the record is the CDR3 DNA by itself, 54 bases read in frame from the first base. V and J are trimmed by 2 bases and 0 bases, and the gene matches miss 12 bases of the junction. Genomic DNA was extracted with the Qiagen DNeasy kit from unsorted PBMCs and from negatively selected CD4+ and CD8+ fractions. Amplification of TCR beta CDR3 regions was done by immunoSEQ multiplex PCR with primers that anneal to V and J segments. A synthetic immune receptor repertoire was used to minimize amplification bias, and any residual bias was removed computationally once sequencing was done. In the paper's pipeline: Custom Python scripts were used to quantify repertoire diversity as the Shannon entropy index. Unsorted, CD4+ and CD8+ repertoires were examined separately, except in combined analyses, for which CD4+ and CD8+ sequences were merged in silico. A clone was considered expanded if an increase in frequency of at least 2-fold after treatment relative to C1D1 was found, and a pseudocount of 0.5 was applied to clones undetected at baseline. Clones with 0 or 1 copy at C1D1 were defined as singleton clones, while clones with 2 or more copies were defined as non-singleton clones. By matching protein sequences in sorted samples from the same patient, clones expanded in unsorted samples were annotated as CD4+, CD8+ or unknown. Wilcoxon tests on paired samples were used to test changes in diversity from C1D1 to C4D1. The source is immuneACCESS, and TCRdb retained only in-frame sequences with V and J called. Part of the clones is not carried over; for the studies checked, unresolved V genes explain less than half of this, and the remainder is unexplained. D and trimming were read from the DNA, whereas the V and J calls and clone size are those reported in that table. Within this sample are 9,500 to 15,000 clones, with roughly 80% of them counted one time only. The ten biggest clones cover roughly 1.6% of the sample.

This clone was seen a single time. This clone's antigen is unknown. No qualities accompany the bases; no much larger clone lies one base away. Sequencing was performed on CD4+ T cells from blood, taken at baseline. Here the chain combines TRBV7-6 and TRBJ1-1; 7 bases in the junction line up with TRBD1. This TCR came from a human donor with classical Hodgkin lymphoma. The DNA reads as follows: TGTGCCAGCAGCTTATCCACCCGGGGACAGACCTTGAACACTGAAGCTTTCTTT. Its protein is CASSLSTRGQTLNTEAFF.